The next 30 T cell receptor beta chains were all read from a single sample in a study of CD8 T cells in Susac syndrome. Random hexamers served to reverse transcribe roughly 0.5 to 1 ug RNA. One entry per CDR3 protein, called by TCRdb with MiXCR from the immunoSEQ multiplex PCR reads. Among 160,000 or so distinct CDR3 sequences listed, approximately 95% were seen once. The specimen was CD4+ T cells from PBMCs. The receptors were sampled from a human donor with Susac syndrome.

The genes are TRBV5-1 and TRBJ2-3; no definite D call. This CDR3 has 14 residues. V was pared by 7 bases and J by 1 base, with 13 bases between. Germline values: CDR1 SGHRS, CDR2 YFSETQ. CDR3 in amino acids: CASRLLEGTDTQYF. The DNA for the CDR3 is TGCGCCAGCCGCCTACTCGAGGGCACAGATACGCAGTATTTT.

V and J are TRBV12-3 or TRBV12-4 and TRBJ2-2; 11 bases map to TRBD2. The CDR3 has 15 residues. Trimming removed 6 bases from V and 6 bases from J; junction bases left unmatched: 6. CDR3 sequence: CASSQTSGAAGELFF. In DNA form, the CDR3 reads TGTGCCAGCAGCCAGACTAGCGGGGCTGCCGGGGAGCTGTTTTTT.

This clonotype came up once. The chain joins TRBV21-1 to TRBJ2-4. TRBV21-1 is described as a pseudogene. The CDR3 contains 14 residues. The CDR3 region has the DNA TGTGCCAGCAGCAAACAGTTAGCCAAAAACATTCAGTACTTC. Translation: CASSKQLAKNIQYF.

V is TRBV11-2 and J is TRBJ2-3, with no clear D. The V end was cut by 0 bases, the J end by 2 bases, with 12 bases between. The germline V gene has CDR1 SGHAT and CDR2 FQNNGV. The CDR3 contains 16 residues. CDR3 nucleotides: TGTGCCAGCAGCTTAGACGGACGGAAATACACAGATACGCAGTATTTT. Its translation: CASSLDGRKYTDTQYF.

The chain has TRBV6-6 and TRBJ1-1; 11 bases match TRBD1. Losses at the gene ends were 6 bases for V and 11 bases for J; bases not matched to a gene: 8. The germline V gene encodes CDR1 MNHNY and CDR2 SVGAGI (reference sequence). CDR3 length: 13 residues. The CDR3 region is CASRPQGDRGAFF. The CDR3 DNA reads TGTGCCAGCAGGCCCCAGGGGGACAGGGGGGCTTTCTTT.

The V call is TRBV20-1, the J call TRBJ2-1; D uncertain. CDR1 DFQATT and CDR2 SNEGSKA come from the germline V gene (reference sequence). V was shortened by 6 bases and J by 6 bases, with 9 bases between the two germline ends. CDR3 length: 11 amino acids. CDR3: CSAPVLNEQFF. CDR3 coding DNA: TGCAGTGCACCGGTACTCAATGAGCAGTTCTTC.

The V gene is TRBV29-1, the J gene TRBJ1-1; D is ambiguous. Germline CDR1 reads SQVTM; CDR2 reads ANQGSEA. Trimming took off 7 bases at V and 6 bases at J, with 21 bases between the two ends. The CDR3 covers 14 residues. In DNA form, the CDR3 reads TGCAGCGCCATGGGCAGGTCCCTGCCCCCTGAAGCTTTCTTT. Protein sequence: CSAMGRSLPPEAFF.

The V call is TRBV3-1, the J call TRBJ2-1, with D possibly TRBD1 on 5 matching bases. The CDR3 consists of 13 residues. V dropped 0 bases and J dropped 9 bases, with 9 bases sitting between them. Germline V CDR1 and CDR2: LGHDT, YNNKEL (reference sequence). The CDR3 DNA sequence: TGTGCCAGCAGCCAAGAGACAGAGCGTGAGCAGTTCTTC. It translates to CASSQETEREQFF.

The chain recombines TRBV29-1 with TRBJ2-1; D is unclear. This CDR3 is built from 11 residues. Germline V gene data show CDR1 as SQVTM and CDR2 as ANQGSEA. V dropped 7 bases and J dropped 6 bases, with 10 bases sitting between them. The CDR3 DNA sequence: TGCAGCGCCAACGGCCTCAATGAGCAGTTCTTC. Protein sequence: CSANGLNEQFF.

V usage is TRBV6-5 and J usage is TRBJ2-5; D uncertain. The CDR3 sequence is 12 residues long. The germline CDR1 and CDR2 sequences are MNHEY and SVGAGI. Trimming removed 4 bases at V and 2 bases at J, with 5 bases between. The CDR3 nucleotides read TGTGCCAGCAGTTCGGCACAAGAGACCCAGTACTTC. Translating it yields CASSSAQETQYF.

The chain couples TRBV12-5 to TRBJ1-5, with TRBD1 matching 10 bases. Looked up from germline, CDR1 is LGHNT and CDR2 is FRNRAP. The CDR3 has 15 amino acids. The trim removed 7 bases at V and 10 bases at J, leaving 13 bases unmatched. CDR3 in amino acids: CASDPTGGNLEPQHF. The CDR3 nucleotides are TGTGCTAGTGACCCGACAGGGGGCAATCTAGAACCCCAGCATTTT.

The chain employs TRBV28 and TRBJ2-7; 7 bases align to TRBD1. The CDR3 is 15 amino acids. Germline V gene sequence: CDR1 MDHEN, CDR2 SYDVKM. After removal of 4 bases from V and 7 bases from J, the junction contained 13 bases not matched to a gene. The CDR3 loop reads CASSSIWTGPGEQYF. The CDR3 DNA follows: TGTGCCAGCAGTTCTATTTGGACAGGCCCAGGAGAGCAGTACTTC.

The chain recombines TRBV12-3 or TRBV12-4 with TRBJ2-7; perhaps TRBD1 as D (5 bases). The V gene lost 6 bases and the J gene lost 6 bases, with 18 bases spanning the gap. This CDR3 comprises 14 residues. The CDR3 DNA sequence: TGTGCCAGCAGCCCCGCAGGGATTGAACGCGAGCAGTACTTC. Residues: CASSPAGIEREQYF.

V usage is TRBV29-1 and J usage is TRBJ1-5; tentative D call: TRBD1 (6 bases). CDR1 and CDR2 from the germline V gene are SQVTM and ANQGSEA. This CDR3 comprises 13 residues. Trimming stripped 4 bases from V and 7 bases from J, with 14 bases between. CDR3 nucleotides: TGCAGCGTTGCCACAGGGATCGAACAGCCCCAGCATTTT. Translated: CSVATGIEQPQHF. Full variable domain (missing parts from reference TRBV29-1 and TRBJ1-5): SAVISQKPSRDICQRGTSLTIQCQVDSQVTMMFWYRQQPGQSLTLIATANQGSEATYESGFVIDKFPISRPNLTFSTLTVSNMSPEDSSIYLCSVATGIEQPQHFGDGTRLSIL.

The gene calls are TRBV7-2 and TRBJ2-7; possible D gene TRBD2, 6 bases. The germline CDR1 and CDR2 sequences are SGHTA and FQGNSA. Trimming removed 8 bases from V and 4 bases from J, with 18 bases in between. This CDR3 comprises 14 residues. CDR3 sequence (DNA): TGTGCCAGCCAGCTACGGGAGTCCGTATACGAGCAGTACTTC. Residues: CASQLRESVYEQYF.

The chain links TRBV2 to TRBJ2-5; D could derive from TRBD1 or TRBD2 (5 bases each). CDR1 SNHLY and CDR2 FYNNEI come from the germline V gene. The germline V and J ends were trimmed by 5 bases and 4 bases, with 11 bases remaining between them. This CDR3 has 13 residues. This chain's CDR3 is CASSRETAETQYF. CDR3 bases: TGTGCCAGCAGTAGGGAGACAGCAGAGACCCAGTACTTC.

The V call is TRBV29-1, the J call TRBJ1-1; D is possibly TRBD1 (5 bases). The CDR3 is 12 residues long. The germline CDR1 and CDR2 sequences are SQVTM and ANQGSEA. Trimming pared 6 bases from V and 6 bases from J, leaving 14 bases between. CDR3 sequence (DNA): TGCAGCGTGGCCCGTGGCAGGGCTGAAGCTTTCTTT. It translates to CSVARGRAEAFF.

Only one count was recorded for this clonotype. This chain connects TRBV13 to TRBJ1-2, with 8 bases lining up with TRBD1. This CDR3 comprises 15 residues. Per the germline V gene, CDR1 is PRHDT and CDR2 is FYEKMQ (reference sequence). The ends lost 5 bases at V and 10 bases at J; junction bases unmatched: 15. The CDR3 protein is CASSHSLINRGNYTF. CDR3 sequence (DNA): TGTGCCAGCAGCCACTCCCTTATTAACAGGGGGAACTACACCTTC.

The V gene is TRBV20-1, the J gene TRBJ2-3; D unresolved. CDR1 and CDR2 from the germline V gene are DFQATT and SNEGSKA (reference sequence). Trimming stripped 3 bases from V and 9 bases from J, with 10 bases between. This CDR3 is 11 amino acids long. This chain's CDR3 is CSASLGETQYF. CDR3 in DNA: TGCAGTGCTAGTCTTGGGGAAACGCAGTATTTT.

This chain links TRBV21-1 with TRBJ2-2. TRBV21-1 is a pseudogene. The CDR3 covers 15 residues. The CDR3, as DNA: TGTGCCAGCAGCAAATTATGGGGTAGATCCGGGGAGCTGTTTTTT. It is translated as CASSKLWGRSGELFF.

CDR3 coding DNA: TGTGCCATCAGTTTAGGGACAGCTAATTCACCCCTCCACTTT. Its protein product is CAISLGTANSPLHF. This rearrangement joins TRBV10-3 to TRBJ1-6; 7 nucleotides agree with TRBD1. V shed 5 bases, J shed 6 bases, and the junction held 4 bases outside the gene matches. This CDR3 comprises 14 residues. Germline values: CDR1 ENHRY, CDR2 SYGVKD.

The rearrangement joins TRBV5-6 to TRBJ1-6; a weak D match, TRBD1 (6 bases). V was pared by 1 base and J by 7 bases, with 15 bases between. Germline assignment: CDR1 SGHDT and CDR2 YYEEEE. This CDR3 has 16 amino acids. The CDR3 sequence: CASSLKIRTENSPLHF. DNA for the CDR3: TGTGCCAGCAGCTTGAAGATCCGGACAGAGAATTCACCCCTCCACTTT. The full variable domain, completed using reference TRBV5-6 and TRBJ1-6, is DAGVTQSPTHLIKTRGQQVTLRCSPKSGHDTVSWYQQALGQGPQFIFQYYEEEERQRGNFPDRFSGHQFPNYSSELNVNALLLGDSALYLCASSLKIRTENSPLHFGNGTRLTVT.

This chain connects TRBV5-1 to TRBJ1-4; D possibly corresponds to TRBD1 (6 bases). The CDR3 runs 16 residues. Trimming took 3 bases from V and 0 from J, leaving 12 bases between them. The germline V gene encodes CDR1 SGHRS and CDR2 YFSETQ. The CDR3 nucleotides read TGCGCCAGCAGCTCCGGACAGCGCTCAACTAATGAAAAACTGTTTTTT. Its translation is CASSSGQRSTNEKLFF.

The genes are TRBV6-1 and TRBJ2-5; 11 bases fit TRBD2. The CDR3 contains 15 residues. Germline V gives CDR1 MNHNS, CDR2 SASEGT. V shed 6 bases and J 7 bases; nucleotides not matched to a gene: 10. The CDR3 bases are TGTGCCAGCAGACCGGGACTAGCGGACTTCGGGACCCAGTACTTC. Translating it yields CASRPGLADFGTQYF.

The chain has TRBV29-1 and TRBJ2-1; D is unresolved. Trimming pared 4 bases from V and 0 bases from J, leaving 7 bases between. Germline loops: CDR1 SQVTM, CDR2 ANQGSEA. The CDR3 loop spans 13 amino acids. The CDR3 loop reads CSVGQSSYNEQFF. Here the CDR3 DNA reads TGCAGCGTTGGCCAAAGCTCCTACAATGAGCAGTTCTTC.

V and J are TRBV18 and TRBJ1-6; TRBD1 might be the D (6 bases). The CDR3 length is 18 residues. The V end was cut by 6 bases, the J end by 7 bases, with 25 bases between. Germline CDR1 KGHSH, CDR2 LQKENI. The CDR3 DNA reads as TGTGCCAGCTCCCCTGTAGCACAGGGCGACAGAACCAATTCACCCCTCCACTTT. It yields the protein CASSPVAQGDRTNSPLHF.

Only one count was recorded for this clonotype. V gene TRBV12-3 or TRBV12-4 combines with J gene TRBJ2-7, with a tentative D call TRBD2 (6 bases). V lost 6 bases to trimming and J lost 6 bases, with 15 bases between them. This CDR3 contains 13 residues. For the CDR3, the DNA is TGTGCCAGCAGGCTGGGGGGAACGGGCGAGCAGTACTTC. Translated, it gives CASRLGGTGEQYF.

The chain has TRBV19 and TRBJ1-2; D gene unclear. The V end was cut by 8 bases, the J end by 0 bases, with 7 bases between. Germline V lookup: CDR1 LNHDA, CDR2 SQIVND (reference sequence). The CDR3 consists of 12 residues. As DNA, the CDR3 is TGTGCCAGTTCCACCACTAACTATGGCTACACCTTC. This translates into CASSTTNYGYTF. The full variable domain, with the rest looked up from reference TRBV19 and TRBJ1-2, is DGGITQSPKYLFRKEGQNVTLSCEQNLNHDAMYWYRQDPGQGLRLIYYSQIVNDFQKGDIAEGYSVSREKKESFPLTVTSAQKNPTAFYLCASSTTNYGYTFGSGTRLTVV.

CDR3 in amino acids: CSVVGGTGGTEAFF. CDR3 bases: TGCAGCGTTGTGGGGGGGACAGGAGGCACTGAAGCTTTCTTT. V is TRBV29-1 and J is TRBJ1-1, with TRBD1 identical over 8 bases. The CDR3 has 14 residues. The V segment lost 4 bases and the J segment 4 bases; nucleotides outside the gene matches: 8. The V gene's germline CDR1 is SQVTM and CDR2 ANQGSEA.

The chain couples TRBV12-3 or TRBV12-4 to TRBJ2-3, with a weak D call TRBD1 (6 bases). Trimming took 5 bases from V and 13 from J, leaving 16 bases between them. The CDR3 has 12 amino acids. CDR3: CASSASGTRKYF. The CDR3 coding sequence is TGTGCCAGCAGTGCCTCCGGGACAAGGAAGTATTTT.